This entry lists 3 T cell receptor beta chains sequenced from one sample in a study of T cell changes during pregnancy in multiple sclerosis. TCRdb's copy holds only in-frame clones and misses some; the assay was immunoSEQ multiplex PCR. The data show 45,000 to 60,000 clones, with more than 85% seen just once and over 1% held by the top ten. Sequences were derived from peripheral blood, sampled after pregnancy. Source of these receptors: a female donor in good health, enrolled as a control in a pregnancy study.

V usage is TRBV7-2 and J usage is TRBJ1-5; TRBD1 matches 9 bases. Germline CDR1 and CDR2: SGHTA and FQGNSA. V gave up 5 bases and J gave up 0 bases; unmatched junction bases: 2. There are 15 residues in the CDR3. In DNA, the CDR3 is TGTGCCAGCAGCCGGACAGGGGCTAGCAATCAGCCCCAGCATTTT. It translates to CASSRTGASNQPQHF. The entire variable domain, with the rest obtained from reference TRBV7-2 and TRBJ1-5, is as follows: GAGVSQSPSNKVTEKGKDVELRCDPISGHTALYWYRQSLGQGLEFLIYFQGNSAPDKSGLPSDRFSAERTGGSVSTLTIQRTQQEDSAVYLCASSRTGASNQPQHFGDGTRLSIL.

A few counts support this clone. V is TRBV11-2 and J is TRBJ1-6; D gene uncertain. Germline V lookup: CDR1 SGHAT, CDR2 FQNNGV. The CDR3 length is 14 residues. V shed 5 bases and J shed 7 bases, with 12 bases lying between them. This CDR3 is CASSRPERNSPLHF. In nucleotides, the CDR3 is TGTGCCAGCAGCCGACCAGAGAGGAATTCACCCCTCCACTTT.

V gene TRBV27 combines with J gene TRBJ1-6; D may be TRBD1 (6 bases). The CDR3 is 16 residues long. The V and J ends lost 6 bases and 7 bases respectively, with 19 bases between them. CDR1 MNHEY and CDR2 SMNVEV come from the germline V gene (reference sequence). The CDR3 here is CASSPANRERNSPLHF. The CDR3 bases are TGTGCCAGCAGCCCCGCAAACAGGGAGAGAAATTCACCCCTCCACTTT.